The source of this T cell receptor (beta chain) is a study of blood T cell repertoires in COVID-19. Trimming cost V 4 bases and J 4 bases; bases outside gene matches: 0. The germline CDR1 and CDR2 sequences are LGHNA and YNFKEQ. This CDR3 contains 13 residues. Repertoires were generated with immunoSEQ multiplex PCR, while TCRdb's copy carries only in-frame clones and drops some. Among under 45,000 clones listed, approximately 80% were seen once. The sample holds a few counts of this clone. V usage is TRBV4-2 and J usage is TRBJ2-7; 11 nucleotides align to TRBD1. Source material: peripheral blood. The receptor was isolated from a human donor in a cohort sampled during active COVID-19. The CDR3 region is CASSRDRGYEQYF. CDR3 nucleotides: TGTGCCAGCAGCCGGGACAGGGGGTACGAGCAGTACTTC.